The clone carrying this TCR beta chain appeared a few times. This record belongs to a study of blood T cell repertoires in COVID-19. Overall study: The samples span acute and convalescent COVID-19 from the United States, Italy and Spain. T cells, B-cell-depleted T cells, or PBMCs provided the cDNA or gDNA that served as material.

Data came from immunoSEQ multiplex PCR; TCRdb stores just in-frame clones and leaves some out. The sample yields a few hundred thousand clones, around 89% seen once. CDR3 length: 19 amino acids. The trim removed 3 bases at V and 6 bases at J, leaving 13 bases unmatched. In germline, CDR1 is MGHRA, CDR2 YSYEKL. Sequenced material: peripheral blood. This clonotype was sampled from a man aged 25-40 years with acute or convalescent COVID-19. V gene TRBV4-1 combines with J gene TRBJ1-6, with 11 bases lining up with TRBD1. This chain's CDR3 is CASSHALKGQGASNSPLHF. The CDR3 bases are TGCGCCAGCAGCCACGCCTTAAAAGGACAGGGGGCTTCTAATTCACCCCTCCACTTT.